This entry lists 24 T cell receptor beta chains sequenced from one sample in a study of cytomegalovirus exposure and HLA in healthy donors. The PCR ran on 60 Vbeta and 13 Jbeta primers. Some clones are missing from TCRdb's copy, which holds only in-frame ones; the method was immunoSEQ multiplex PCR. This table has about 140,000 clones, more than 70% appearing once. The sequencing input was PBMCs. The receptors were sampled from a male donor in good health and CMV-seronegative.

The DNA for the CDR3 is TGCGCCAGCAGCCAAGAAGGAAGATGGAGGGCCCGGGCCACAGATACGCAGTATTTT. It specifies CASSQEGRWRARATDTQYF. The rearrangement uses TRBV4-1 and TRBJ2-3; perhaps TRBD2 as D (6 bases). V was pared by 0 bases and J by 2 bases, with 21 bases between. This CDR3 spans 19 amino acids. CDR1 and CDR2 from the germline V gene are MGHRA and YSYEKL.

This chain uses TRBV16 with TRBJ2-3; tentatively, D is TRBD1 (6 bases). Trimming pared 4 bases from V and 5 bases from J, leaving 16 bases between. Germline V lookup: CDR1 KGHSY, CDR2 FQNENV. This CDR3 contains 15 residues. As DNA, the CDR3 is TGTGCCAGCAGCCCCAGAAGGACAGAGGTAGATACGCAGTATTTT. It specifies CASSPRRTEVDTQYF. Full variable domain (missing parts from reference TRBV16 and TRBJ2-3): GEEVAQTPKHLVRGEGQKAKLYCAPIKGHSYVFWYQQVLKNEFKFLISFQNENVFDETGMPKERFSAKCLPNSPCSLEIQATKLEDSAVYFCASSPRRTEVDTQYFGPGTRLTVL.

The CDR3 protein is CATSRVRSGTGRNEQFF. The CDR3, as DNA: TGTGCCACCAGCAGAGTTAGGTCAGGGACAGGGAGGAATGAGCAGTTCTTC. The chain recombines TRBV15 with TRBJ2-1, with 9 bases matching TRBD1. The CDR3 has 17 residues. V lost 1 base and J lost 7; bases outside the gene matches: 11. Germline-derived CDR1 and CDR2 are LNHNV and YYDKDF (reference sequence).

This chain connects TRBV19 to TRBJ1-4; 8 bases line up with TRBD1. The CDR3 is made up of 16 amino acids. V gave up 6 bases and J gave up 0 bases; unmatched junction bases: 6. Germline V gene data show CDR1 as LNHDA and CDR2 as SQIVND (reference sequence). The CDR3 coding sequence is TGTGCCAGTAGACTCACAGGGGGAGCAACTAATGAAAAACTGTTTTTT. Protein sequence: CASRLTGGATNEKLFF.

This chain's CDR3 is CASSQERGGGGTGELFF. The CDR3 nucleotides are TGTGCCAGCAGCCAAGAGCGAGGCGGGGGGGGGACCGGGGAGCTGTTTTTT. The gene calls are TRBV4-2 and TRBJ2-2; the match to TRBD2 covers 9 bases. This CDR3 has 17 amino acids. Per germline, CDR1 LGHNA and CDR2 YNFKEQ. Trimming at V came to 0 bases and at J to 5 bases, leaving 7 bases not matched to a gene.

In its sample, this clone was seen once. CDR3 nucleotide sequence: TGCGCCAGCAGCTCCCTACAGGGGATGAATTCACCCCTCCACTTT. This sequence encodes CASSSLQGMNSPLHF. The chain carries TRBV4-3 and TRBJ1-6, with TRBD1 matching over 7 bases. V lost 5 bases and J lost 7; bases outside the gene matches: 8. The germline CDR1 and CDR2 sequences are LGHNA and YSLEER. The length of the CDR3 is 15 residues.

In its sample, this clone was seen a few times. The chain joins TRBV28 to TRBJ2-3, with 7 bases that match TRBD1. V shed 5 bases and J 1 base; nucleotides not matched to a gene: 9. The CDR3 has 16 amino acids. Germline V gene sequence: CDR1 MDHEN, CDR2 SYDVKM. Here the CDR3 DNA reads TGTGCCAGCAGTCCGCAAGGTCAGGGGGGCACAGATACGCAGTATTTT. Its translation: CASSPQGQGGTDTQYF.

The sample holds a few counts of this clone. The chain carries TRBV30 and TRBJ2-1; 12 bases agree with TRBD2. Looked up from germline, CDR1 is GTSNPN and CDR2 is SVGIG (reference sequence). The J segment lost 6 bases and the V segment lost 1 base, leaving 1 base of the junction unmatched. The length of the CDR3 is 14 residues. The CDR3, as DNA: TGTGCCTGGAGTGGGACTAGCGGGGTCAATGAGCAGTTCTTC. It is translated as CAWSGTSGVNEQFF.

Here the CDR3 reads CASSSDRSSYNSPLHF. Written as DNA, the CDR3 is TGCGCCAGCAGCTCGGACAGGAGCTCCTATAATTCACCCCTCCACTTT. The J gene is TRBJ1-6, the V gene TRBV5-1; the match to TRBD1 covers 7 bases. This CDR3 region has 16 residues. Unmatched junction bases numbered 3, after V lost 3 bases and J lost 0 bases. CDR1 is SGHRS and CDR2 is YFSETQ in the germline V gene.

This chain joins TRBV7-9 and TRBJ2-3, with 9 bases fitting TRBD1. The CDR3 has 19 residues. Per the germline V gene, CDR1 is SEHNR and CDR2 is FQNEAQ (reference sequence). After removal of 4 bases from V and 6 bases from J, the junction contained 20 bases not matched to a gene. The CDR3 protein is CASSSGTPRQGESWDTQYF. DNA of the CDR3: TGTGCCAGCAGCTCCGGAACTCCCAGACAGGGGGAGTCGTGGGATACGCAGTATTTT.

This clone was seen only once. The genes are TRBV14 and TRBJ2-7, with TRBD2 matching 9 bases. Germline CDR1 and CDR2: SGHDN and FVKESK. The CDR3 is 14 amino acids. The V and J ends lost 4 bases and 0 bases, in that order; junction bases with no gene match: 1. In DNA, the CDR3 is TGTGCCAGCAGCCCGACTAGCGGCTCCTACGAGCAGTACTTC. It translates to CASSPTSGSYEQYF.

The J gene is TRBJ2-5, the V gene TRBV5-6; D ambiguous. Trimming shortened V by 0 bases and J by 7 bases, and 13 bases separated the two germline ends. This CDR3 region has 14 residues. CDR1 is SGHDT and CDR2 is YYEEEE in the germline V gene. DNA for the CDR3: TGTGCCAGCAGCTTGGGCAGCTTAAGAGGGACCCAGTACTTC. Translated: CASSLGSLRGTQYF.

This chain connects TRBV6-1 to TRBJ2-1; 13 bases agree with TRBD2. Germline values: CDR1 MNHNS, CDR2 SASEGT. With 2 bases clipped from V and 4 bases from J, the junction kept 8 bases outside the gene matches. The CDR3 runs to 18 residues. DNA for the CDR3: TGTGCCAGCAGTGAATACATAACTAGCGGGGGGGGTTACAATGAGCAGTTCTTC. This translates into CASSEYITSGGGYNEQFF.

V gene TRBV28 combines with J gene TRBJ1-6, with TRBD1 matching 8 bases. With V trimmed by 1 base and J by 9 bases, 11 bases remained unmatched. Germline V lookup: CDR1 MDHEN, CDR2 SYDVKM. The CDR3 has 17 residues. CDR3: CASSLSQGAGLASPLHF. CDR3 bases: TGTGCCAGCAGTTTATCCCAGGGGGCAGGGTTGGCTTCACCCCTCCACTTT.

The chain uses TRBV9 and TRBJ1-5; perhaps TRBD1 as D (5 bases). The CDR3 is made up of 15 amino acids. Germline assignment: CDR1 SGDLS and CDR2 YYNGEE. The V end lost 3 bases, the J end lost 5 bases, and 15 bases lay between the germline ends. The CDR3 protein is CASSALGGTDQPQHF. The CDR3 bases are TGTGCCAGCAGCGCCTTGGGGGGGACGGATCAGCCCCAGCATTTT.

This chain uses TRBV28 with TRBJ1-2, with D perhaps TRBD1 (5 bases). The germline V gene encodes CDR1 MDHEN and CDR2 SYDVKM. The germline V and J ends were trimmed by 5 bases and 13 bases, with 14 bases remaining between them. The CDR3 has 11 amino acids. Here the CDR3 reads CASSPRGAGTF. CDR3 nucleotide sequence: TGTGCCAGCAGTCCCCGCGGGGCTGGCACCTTC.

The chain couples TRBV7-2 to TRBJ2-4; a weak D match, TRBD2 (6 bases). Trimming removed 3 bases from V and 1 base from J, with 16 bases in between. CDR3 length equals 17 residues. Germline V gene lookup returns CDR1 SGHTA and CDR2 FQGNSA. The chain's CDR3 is CASSFQSGLGAKNIQYF. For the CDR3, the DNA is TGTGCCAGCAGCTTCCAAAGCGGGCTGGGGGCCAAAAACATTCAGTACTTC.

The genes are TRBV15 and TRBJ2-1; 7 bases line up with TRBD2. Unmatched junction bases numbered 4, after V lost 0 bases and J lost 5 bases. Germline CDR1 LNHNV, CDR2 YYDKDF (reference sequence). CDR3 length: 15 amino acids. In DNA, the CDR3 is TGTGCCACCAGCAGAGATGGGGGGGGTCACAATGAGCAGTTCTTC. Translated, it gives CATSRDGGGHNEQFF.

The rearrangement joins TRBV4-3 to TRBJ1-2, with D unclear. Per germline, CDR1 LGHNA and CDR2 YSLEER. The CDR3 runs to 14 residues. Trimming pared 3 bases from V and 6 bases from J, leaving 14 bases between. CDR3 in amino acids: CASSQDREANGYTF. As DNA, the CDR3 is TGCGCCAGCAGCCAGGACCGGGAGGCGAATGGCTACACCTTC.

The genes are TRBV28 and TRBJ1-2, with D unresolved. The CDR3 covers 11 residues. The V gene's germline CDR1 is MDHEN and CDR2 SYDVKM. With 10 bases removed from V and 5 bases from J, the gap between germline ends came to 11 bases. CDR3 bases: TGTGCCACGGACGGGGAGTATGGCTACACCTTC. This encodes CATDGEYGYTF.

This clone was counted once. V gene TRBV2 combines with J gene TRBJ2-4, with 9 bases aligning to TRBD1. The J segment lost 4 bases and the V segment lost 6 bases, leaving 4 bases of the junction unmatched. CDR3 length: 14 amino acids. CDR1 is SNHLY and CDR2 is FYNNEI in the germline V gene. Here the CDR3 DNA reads TGTGCCAGCAGCCCCGGGACAGGGAAAAACATTCAGTACTTC. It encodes CASSPGTGKNIQYF.

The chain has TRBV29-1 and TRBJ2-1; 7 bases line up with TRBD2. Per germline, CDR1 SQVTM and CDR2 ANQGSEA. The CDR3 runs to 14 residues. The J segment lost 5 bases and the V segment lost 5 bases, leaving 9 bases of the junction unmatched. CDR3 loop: CSVRTRRGHNEQFF. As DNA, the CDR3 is TGCAGCGTTCGGACTAGGCGGGGTCACAATGAGCAGTTCTTC.

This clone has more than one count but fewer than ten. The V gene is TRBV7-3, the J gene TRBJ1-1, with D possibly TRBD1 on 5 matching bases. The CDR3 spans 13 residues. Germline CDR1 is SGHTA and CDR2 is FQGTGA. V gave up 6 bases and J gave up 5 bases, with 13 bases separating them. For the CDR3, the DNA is TGTGCCAGCAGTTTAGGGGCGGGGACTGAAGCTTTCTTT. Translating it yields CASSLGAGTEAFF.

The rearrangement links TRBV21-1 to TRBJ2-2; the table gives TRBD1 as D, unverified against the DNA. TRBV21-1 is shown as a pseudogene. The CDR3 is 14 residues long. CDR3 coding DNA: TGTGCCAGCAGCAAGGGACAGATAGGAGGGGAGCTGTTTTTT. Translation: CASSKGQIGGELFF.